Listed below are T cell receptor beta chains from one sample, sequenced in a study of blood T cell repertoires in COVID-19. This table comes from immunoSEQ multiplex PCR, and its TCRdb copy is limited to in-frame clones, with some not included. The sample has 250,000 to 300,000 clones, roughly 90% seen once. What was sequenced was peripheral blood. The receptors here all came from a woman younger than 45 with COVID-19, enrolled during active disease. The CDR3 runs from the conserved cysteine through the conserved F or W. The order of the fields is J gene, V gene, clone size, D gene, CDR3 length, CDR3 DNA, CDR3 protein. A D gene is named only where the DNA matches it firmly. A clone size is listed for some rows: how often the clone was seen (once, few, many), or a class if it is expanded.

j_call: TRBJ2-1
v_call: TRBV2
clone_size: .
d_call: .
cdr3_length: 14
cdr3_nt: TGTGCCAGCAGTGGACGGAAGCAGGAAAATGAGCAGTTCTTC
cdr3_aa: CASSGRKQENEQFF

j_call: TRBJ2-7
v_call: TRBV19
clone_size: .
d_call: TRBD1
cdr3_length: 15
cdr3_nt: TGTGCCAGTAGTCCCGGACAGGGGGCTTCCTACGAGCAGTACTTC
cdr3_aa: CASSPGQGASYEQYF

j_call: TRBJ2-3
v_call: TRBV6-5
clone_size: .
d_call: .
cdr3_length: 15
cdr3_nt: TGTGCCAGCAGGGGCAGTCCCTCGAGCACAGATACGCAGTATTTT
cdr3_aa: CASRGSPSSTDTQYF

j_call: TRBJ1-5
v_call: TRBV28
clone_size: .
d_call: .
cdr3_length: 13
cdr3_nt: TGTGCCACCACAGGAGATAATAATCAGCCCCAGCATTTT
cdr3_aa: CATTGDNNQPQHF

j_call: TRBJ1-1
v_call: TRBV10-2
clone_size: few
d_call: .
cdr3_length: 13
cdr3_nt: TGCGCCAGCAAGCGGTCTTGGGACACTGAAGCTTTCTTT
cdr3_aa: CASKRSWDTEAFF

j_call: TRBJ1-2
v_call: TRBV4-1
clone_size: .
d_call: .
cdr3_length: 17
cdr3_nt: TGCGCCAGCAGCCAGGGGGTCTCCGGACAGCTCGCATCTGGCTACACCTTC
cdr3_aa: CASSQGVSGQLASGYTF

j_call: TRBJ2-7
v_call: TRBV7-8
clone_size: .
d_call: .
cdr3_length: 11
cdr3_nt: TGTGCCAGCAGCAATCCGGGGGAGCAGTACTTC
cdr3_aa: CASSNPGEQYF

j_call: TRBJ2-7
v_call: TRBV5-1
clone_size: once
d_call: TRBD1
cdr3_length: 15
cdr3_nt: TGCGCCAGCGAACCCGGGACAGGGATTTCCTACGAGCAGTACTTC
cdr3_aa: CASEPGTGISYEQYF

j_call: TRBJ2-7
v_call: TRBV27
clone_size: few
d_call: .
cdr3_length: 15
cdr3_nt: TGTGCCAGCAGTTTAAGAGCGGGTCGTTCCTACGAGCAGTACTTC
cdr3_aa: CASSLRAGRSYEQYF

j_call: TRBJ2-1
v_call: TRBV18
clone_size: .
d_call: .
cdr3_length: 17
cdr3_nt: TGTGCCAGCTCCCCACCGTCACGGGGTTATTCCTACAATGAGCAGTTCTTC
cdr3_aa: CASSPPSRGYSYNEQFF

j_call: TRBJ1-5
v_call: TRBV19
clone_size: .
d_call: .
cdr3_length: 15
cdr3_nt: TGTGCCAGTAGTATTGGGCTGACTAGCAATCAGCCCCAGCATTTT
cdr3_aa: CASSIGLTSNQPQHF

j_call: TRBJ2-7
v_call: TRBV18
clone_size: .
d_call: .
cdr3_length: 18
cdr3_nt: TGTGCCAGCTCACCAGATGAAGGACAGCGAGCTACCCCCTACGAGCAGTACTTC
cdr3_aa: CASSPDEGQRATPYEQYF

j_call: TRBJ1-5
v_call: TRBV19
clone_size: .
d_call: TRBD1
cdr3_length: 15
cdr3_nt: TGTGCCAGTATGTTATCCACAGGGGGGAGACAGCCCCAGCATTTT
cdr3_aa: CASMLSTGGRQPQHF

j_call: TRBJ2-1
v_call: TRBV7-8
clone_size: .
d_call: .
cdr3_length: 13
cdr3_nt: TGTGCCAGCAGCTTAGCCTACTCCGAGCACAGGTTCTTC
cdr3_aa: CASSLAYSEHRFF

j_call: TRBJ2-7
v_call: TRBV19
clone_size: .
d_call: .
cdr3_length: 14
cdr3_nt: TGTGCCAGTAGCCCCTCGGGGTCGGGCTACGAGCAGTACTTC
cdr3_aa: CASSPSGSGYEQYF

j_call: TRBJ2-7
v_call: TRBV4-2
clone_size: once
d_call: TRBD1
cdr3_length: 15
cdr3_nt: TGTGCCAGCAGCCAAAAGACAGGGGGCCCCTACGAGCAGTACTTC
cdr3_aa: CASSQKTGGPYEQYF

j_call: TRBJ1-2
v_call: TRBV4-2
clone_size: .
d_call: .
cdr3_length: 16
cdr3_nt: TGTGCCAGCAGCCAAGATCTCCTTCAGATTAACTATGGCTACACCTTC
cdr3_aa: CASSQDLLQINYGYTF

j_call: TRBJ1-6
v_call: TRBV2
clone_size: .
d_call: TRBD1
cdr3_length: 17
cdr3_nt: TGTGCCAGCAACCCGGGACAGACCAGCTCCTATAATTCACCCCTCCACTTT
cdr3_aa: CASNPGQTSSYNSPLHF

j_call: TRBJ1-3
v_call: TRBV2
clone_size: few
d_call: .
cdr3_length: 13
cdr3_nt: TGTGCCAGCAGTGTCCGCTCTGGAAACACCATATATTTT
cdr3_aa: CASSVRSGNTIYF

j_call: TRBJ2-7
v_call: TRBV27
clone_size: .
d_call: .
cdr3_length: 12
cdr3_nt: TGTGCCAGCAGTTACGGGGGATACGAGCAGTACTTC
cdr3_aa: CASSYGGYEQYF

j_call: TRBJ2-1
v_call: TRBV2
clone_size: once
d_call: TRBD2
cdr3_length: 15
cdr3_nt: TGTGCCAGCAGGGACCTAGCGGGCTACAATGATGAGCAGTTCTTC
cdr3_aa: CASRDLAGYNDEQFF

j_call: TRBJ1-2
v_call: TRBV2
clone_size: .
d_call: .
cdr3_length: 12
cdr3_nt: TGTGCCAGCCATGTAGATAACTATGGCTACACCTTC
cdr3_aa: CASHVDNYGYTF

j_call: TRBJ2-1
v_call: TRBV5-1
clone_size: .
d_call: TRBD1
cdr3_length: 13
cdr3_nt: TGCGCCAGCAGCTGGGGACAGGGGACTGAGCAGTTCTTC
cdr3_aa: CASSWGQGTEQFF

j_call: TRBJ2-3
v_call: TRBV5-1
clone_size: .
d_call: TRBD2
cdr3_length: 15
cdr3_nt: TGCGCCAGCCTTATGGGAGGGTCCAGCACAGATACGCAGTATTTT
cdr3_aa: CASLMGGSSTDTQYF

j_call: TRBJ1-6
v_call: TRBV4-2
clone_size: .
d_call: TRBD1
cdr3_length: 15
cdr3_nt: TGTGCCAGCAGCCAGACAGGGGGACCGAATTCACCCCTCCACTTT
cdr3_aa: CASSQTGGPNSPLHF

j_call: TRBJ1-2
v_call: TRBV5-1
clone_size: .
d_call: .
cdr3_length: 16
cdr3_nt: TGCGCCAGCAGCCGGGATGGGGGCCGACCTAACTATGGCTACACCTTC
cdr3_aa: CASSRDGGRPNYGYTF

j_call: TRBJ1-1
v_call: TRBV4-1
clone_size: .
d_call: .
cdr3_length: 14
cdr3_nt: TGCGCCAGCAGGACTGGACGGGAGAACACTGAAGCTTTCTTT
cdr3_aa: CASRTGRENTEAFF

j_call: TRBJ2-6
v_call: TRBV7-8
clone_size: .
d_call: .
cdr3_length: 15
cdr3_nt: TGTGCCAGCAGCTTAGTGTTCACTGGGGCCAACGTCCTGACTTTC
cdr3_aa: CASSLVFTGANVLTF

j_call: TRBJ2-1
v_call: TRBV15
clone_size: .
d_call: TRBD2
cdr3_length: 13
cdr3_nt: TGTGCCACTGGGACTAGCTCCTACAATGAGCAGTTCTTC
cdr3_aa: CATGTSSYNEQFF

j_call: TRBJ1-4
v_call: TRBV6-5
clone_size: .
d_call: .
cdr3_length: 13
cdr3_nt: TGTGCCAGCACCAAGACAGGCTCTGAAAAACTGTTTTTT
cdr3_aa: CASTKTGSEKLFF

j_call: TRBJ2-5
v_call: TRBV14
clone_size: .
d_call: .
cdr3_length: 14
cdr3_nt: TGTGCCAGCAGCTACGGTCGAATACAAGAGACCCAGTACTTC
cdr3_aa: CASSYGRIQETQYF

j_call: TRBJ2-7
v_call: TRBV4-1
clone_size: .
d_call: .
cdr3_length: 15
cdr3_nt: TGCGCCAGCAGCCAAGGGGGGGGGCCAAACTACGAGCAGTACTTC
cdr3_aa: CASSQGGGPNYEQYF

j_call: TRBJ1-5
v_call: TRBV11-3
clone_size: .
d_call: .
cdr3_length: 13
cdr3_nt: TGTGCCAGCAGCTTAGTACACAGGTCGCCCCAGCATTTT
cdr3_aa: CASSLVHRSPQHF

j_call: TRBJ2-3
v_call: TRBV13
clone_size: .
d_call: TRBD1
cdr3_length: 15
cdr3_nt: TGTGCCAGCAGCTCCGACAGGGGGCGCACAGATACGCAGTATTTT
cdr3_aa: CASSSDRGRTDTQYF

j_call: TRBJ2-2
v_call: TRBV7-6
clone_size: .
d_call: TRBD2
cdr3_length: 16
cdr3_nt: TGTGCCAGCAGCCCGACTAGCGGGGGCGCCGCCGGGGAGCTGTTTTTT
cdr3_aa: CASSPTSGGAAGELFF

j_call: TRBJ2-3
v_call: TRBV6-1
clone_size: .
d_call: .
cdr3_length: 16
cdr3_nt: TGTGCCAGCAGTGAATTGCAGGGGACCAGCACAGATACGCAGTATTTT
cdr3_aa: CASSELQGTSTDTQYF

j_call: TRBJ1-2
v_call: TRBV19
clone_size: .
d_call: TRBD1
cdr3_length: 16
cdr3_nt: TGTGCCAGTAGTATACGTGGGACAGGGTTGGTCTATGGCTACACCTTC
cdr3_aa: CASSIRGTGLVYGYTF

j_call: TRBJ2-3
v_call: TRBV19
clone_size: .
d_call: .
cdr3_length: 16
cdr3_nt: TGTGCCAGTAAGAAAGACTACCCTTCTAGCACAGATACGCAGTATTTT
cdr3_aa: CASKKDYPSSTDTQYF

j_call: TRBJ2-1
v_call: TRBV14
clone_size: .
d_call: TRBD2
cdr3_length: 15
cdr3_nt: TGTGCCAGCAGCCCAAGGACTAGCGGGGTGAATGAGCAGTTCTTC
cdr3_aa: CASSPRTSGVNEQFF

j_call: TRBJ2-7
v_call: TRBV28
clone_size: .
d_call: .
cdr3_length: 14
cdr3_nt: TGTGCCAGCACCCCCGGGGGACAGTCCTACGAGCAGTACTTC
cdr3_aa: CASTPGGQSYEQYF

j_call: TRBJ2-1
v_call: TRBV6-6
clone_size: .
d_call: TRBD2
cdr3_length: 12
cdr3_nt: TGTGCCAGCAGCCTAGCGGTCAATGAGCAGTTCTTC
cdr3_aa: CASSLAVNEQFF

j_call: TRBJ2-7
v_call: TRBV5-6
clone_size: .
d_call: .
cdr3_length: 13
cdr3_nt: TGTGCCAGCAGCTTGGCACAGGACTACGAGCAGTACTTC
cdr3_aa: CASSLAQDYEQYF

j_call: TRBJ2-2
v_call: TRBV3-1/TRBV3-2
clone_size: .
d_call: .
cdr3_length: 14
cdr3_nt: TGTGCCAGCAGCCACATTTCGAACACCGGGGAGCTGTTTTTT
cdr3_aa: CASSHISNTGELFF

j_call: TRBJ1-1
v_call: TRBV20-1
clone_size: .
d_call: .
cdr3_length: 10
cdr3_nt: TGCAGTGCTAGCTCCTCGGAAGCTTTCTTT
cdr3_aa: CSASSSEAFF

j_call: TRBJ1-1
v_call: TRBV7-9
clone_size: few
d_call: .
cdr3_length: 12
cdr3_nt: TGTGCCAGCAGCTTAACTATAACCCAGGCTTTCTTT
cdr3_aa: CASSLTITQAFF

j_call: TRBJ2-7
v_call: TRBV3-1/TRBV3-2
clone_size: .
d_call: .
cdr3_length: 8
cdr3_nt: TGTGCCGCAGGCGAGCAGTACTTC
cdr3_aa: CAAGEQYF

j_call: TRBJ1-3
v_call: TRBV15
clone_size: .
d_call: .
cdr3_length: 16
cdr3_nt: TGTGCCACCAGCCGGGTCGGACATCTCTCTGGAAACACCATATATTTT
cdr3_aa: CATSRVGHLSGNTIYF

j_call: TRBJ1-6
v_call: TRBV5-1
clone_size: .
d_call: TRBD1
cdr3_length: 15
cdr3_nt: TGCGCCAGCAGCTTGGCGGGGACAGGGAATTCACCCCTCCACTTT
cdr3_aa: CASSLAGTGNSPLHF

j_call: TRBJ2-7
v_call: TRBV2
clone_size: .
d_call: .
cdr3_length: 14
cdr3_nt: TGTGCCAGCAGTCAGGGGCGTAACTCCTACGAGCAGTACTTC
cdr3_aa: CASSQGRNSYEQYF

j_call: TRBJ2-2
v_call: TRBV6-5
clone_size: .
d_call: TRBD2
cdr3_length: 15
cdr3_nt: TGTGCCAGCAGTACCGGGACTAGTAGAATCGGGGAGCTGTTTTTT
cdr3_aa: CASSTGTSRIGELFF

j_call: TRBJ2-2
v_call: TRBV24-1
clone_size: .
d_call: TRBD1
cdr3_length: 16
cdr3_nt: TGTGCCACCAGTGAGTCAGGGGGCGTTTGGGACGGGGAGCTGTTTTTT
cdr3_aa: CATSESGGVWDGELFF

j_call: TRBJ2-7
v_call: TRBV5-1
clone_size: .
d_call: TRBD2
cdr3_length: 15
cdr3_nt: TGCGCCAGCAGTTACGGACTAGCGGGCTCCTACGAGCAGTACTTC
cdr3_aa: CASSYGLAGSYEQYF

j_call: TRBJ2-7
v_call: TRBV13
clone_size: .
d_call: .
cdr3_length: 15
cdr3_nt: TGTGCCAGCAGCGCAGTCGGGGAGAACCACTACGAGCAGTACTTC
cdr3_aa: CASSAVGENHYEQYF

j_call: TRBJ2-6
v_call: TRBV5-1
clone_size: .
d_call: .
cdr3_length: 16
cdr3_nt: TGCGCCAGCAGGGGCAGCAGGAACTCTGGGGCCAACGTCCTGACTTTC
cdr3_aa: CASRGSRNSGANVLTF

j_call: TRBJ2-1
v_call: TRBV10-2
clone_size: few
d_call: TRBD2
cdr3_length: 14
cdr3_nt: TGCGCCAGCAGTGAGTCGAGACTAGCGGGGGTGAAGTTCTTC
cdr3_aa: CASSESRLAGVKFF

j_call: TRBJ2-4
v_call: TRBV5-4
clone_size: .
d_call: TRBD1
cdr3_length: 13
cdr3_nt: TGTGCCAGCAGCCCGGGACAGGGAGGCACTCAGTACTTC
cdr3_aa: CASSPGQGGTQYF

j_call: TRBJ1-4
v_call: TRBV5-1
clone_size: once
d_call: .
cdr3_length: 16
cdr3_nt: TGCGCCAGCAGCTCCGGGATCCTCGAGTGGGGTGAAAAACTGTTTTTT
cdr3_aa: CASSSGILEWGEKLFF

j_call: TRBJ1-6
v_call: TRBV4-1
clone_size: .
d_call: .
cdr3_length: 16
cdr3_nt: TGCGCCAGCAGCCAAGATTTTGCAGATTTTAATTCACCCCTCCACTTT
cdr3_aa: CASSQDFADFNSPLHF